The 22 T cell receptor beta chains in this list originate from one sample, sequenced in a study of blood T cell repertoires in COVID-19. Only in-frame clones appear in the TCRdb table, and some are missing; sequencing was by immunoSEQ multiplex PCR. This sample yields around 130,000 clones, of which around 81% are seen a single time; over 7% belongs to the top ten. The specimen was peripheral blood. These receptors all come from a human donor in a cohort sampled during active COVID-19.

This chain connects TRBV3-1 (or the pseudogene TRBV3-2) to TRBJ2-7; TRBD1 might be the D (7 bases). Between the trimmed V and J ends, which lost 1 base and 9 bases, there was a span of 16 bases. CDR1 and CDR2 (germline): LGHDT, YNNKEL (reference sequence). CDR3 size: 14 residues. This CDR3 reads CASSQGGAGGTQYF. The CDR3 region has the DNA TGTGCCAGCAGCCAAGGGGGGGCAGGGGGTACGCAGTACTTC.

V is TRBV5-1 and J is TRBJ1-6, with 8 bases identical to TRBD1. V gave up 3 bases and J gave up 9 bases; unmatched junction bases: 5. The CDR3 loop spans 14 amino acids. Germline CDR1 SGHRS, CDR2 YFSETQ. This CDR3 is CASSSGDRLSPLHF. The DNA of the CDR3 is TGCGCCAGCAGCTCGGGGGACAGGCTTTCACCCCTCCACTTT.

This chain links TRBV15 with TRBJ2-2; 11 bases align to TRBD2. V shed 2 bases and J 2 bases; nucleotides not matched to a gene: 13. CDR1 and CDR2 (germline): LNHNV, YYDKDF (reference sequence). This CDR3 has 20 amino acids. The CDR3 DNA follows: TGTGCCACCAGCAGACCGTCCCGGGCTAGCGGGGGGATTAACACCGGGGAGCTGTTTTTT. Protein sequence: CATSRPSRASGGINTGELFF.

The chain uses TRBV11-2 and TRBJ2-1, with D hard to call. Germline loops: CDR1 SGHAT, CDR2 FQNNGV. The V and J ends lost 0 bases and 7 bases respectively, with 10 bases between them. This CDR3 has 14 residues. As DNA, the CDR3 is TGTGCCAGCAGCTTAGAATTCTCGTCGAATGAGCAGTTCTTC. Protein: CASSLEFSSNEQFF.

The chain combines TRBV9 with TRBJ2-2; D ambiguous. CDR3 length: 14 amino acids. Germline CDR1 SGDLS, CDR2 YYNGEE. The V end lost 0 bases, the J end lost 1 base, and 4 bases lay between the germline ends. CDR3 amino acids: CASSVGQNTGELFF. CDR3 DNA sequence: TGTGCCAGCAGCGTAGGACAGAACACCGGGGAGCTGTTTTTT.

This CDR3 reads CASSEATGPPDTQYF. The CDR3 DNA sequence: TGTGCCAGCAGTGAGGCGACAGGGCCCCCAGATACGCAGTATTTT. The genes are TRBV2 and TRBJ2-3; 7 bases fit TRBD1. This CDR3 comprises 15 residues. With 3 bases clipped from V and 4 bases from J, the junction kept 7 bases outside the gene matches. Germline V CDR1 and CDR2: SNHLY, FYNNEI. The full variable domain, rest sourced from reference TRBV2 and TRBJ2-3, is EPEVTQTPSHQVTQMGQEVILRCVPISNHLYFYWYRQILGQKVEFLVSFYNNEISEKSEIFDDQFSVERPDGSNFTLKIRSTKLEDSAMYFCASSEATGPPDTQYFGPGTRLTVL.

The chain joins TRBV7-8 to TRBJ2-7, with a weak D call TRBD1 (7 bases). Germline CDR1 reads SGHVS; CDR2 reads FQNEAQ. There are 15 residues in the CDR3. V lost 5 bases and J 2 bases, leaving 16 bases between the germline ends. CDR3 region: CASSLRDSSTYEQYF. CDR3 DNA sequence: TGTGCCAGCAGCCTGCGGGACAGTTCAACCTACGAGCAGTACTTC.

The chain uses TRBV6-5 and TRBJ2-5, with D possibly being TRBD1 (5 bases). Per germline, CDR1 MNHEY and CDR2 SVGAGI. This CDR3 contains 12 residues. Trimming removed 5 bases at V and 3 bases at J, with 7 bases between. CDR3 sequence: CASSLQEETQYF. The CDR3 DNA sequence: TGTGCCAGCAGTCTACAGGAAGAGACCCAGTACTTC.

The chain employs TRBV29-1 and TRBJ2-1; D may be TRBD2 (6 bases). Trimming pared 1 base from V and 3 bases from J, leaving 10 bases between. The CDR3 extends over 14 amino acids. The V gene's germline CDR1 is SQVTM and CDR2 ANQGSEA. This CDR3 reads CSVEGTGVYNEQFF. The CDR3 DNA sequence: TGCAGCGTTGAAGGGACGGGGGTCTACAATGAGCAGTTCTTC.

This chain joins TRBV2 and TRBJ2-5, with TRBD1 as a possible D gene (6 bases). V was clipped by 8 bases and J by 5 bases, with 15 bases between them. The length of the CDR3 is 13 residues. Germline V gives CDR1 SNHLY, CDR2 FYNNEI. The CDR3 region is CASGGPLGETQYF. CDR3 sequence (DNA): TGTGCCAGCGGGGGCCCCCTCGGCGAGACCCAGTACTTC.

This chain uses TRBV29-1 with TRBJ2-1, with D possibly matching TRBD1 (8 bases). V lost 7 bases to trimming and J lost 6 bases, with 22 bases between them. The germline V gene encodes CDR1 SQVTM and CDR2 ANQGSEA. The CDR3 runs to 15 residues. This chain's CDR3 is CSAQTPNRGGNEQFF. CDR3 DNA sequence: TGCAGCGCCCAAACACCGAACAGGGGGGGCAATGAGCAGTTCTTC.

As regards this clone: The junction departs from the called germline gene at one end, perhaps through a read error. V is TRBV3-1 (or the pseudogene TRBV3-2) and J is TRBJ1-2, with 9 bases lining up with TRBD1. The germline V gene encodes CDR1 LGHDT and CDR2 YNNKEL (reference sequence). CDR3 size: 14 residues. CDR3 protein: CASSPGQGNSGYTF. Here the CDR3 DNA reads TGTGCCAGCAGCCCAGGACAGGGGAACTCTGGCTACACCTTC.

The V call is TRBV28, the J call TRBJ2-3; a possible D gene is TRBD1 (5 bases). Trimming pared 6 bases from V and 10 bases from J, leaving 17 bases between. The CDR3 has 13 amino acids. Germline CDR1 is MDHEN and CDR2 is SYDVKM. The CDR3 region is CASSRPPQDAQYF. As DNA, the CDR3 is TGTGCCAGCAGCCGCCCTCCACAGGATGCGCAGTATTTT.

The CDR3 here is CASSDLAGSYNEQFF. CDR3 bases: TGCGCCAGCAGTGATCTTGCGGGGTCCTACAATGAGCAGTTCTTC. V usage is TRBV10-1 and J usage is TRBJ2-1, with D maybe TRBD2 (6 bases). CDR1 and CDR2 from the germline V gene are WNHNN and SYGVQD (reference sequence). This CDR3 region has 15 residues. V shed 3 bases and J shed 1 base, with 10 bases lying between them.

CDR3 loop: CASSTGDRRNEKLFF. The CDR3 DNA follows: TGTGCCAGCAGCACCGGGGACAGGCGTAATGAAAAACTGTTTTTT. V is TRBV7-8 and J is TRBJ1-4, with 8 nucleotides matching TRBD1. This CDR3 region has 15 residues. Per germline, CDR1 SGHVS and CDR2 FQNEAQ. The V and J ends lost 5 bases and 4 bases, in that order; junction bases with no gene match: 6.

The rearrangement uses TRBV6-5 and TRBJ1-2; 7 nucleotides line up with TRBD1. Germline lookup yields CDR1 MNHEY and CDR2 SVGAGI. The trim removed 0 bases at V and 5 bases at J, leaving 3 bases unmatched. The CDR3 sequence is 14 residues long. For the CDR3, the DNA is TGTGCCAGCAGTTACTCGGGGACAGCTTATGGCTACACCTTC. Its protein product is CASSYSGTAYGYTF.

This clone is medium-sized within its sample. J is TRBJ1-6 and V is TRBV19; 7 bases map to TRBD1. The trim removed 7 bases at V and 12 bases at J, leaving 3 bases unmatched. The germline V gene has CDR1 LNHDA and CDR2 SQIVND (reference sequence). The length of the CDR3 is 11 residues. This CDR3 is CASITGVPLHF. The DNA for the CDR3 is TGTGCCAGTATCACAGGGGTACCCCTCCACTTT.

This clone was observed once. V is TRBV18 and J is TRBJ1-2; TRBD1 matches 7 bases. CDR3 length equals 15 residues. Germline V gives CDR1 KGHSH, CDR2 LQKENI. V was clipped by 3 bases and J by 3 bases; unmatched bases: 7. This CDR3 is CASSPYQGDDYGYTF. In nucleotides, the CDR3 is TGTGCCAGCTCACCTTACCAGGGGGATGACTATGGCTACACCTTC.

CDR3 sequence: CASSQAPDRSGNTIYF. In nucleotides, the CDR3 is TGCGCCAGCAGCCAAGCCCCAGACAGAAGTGGAAACACCATATATTTT. V usage is TRBV4-1 and J usage is TRBJ1-3, with D perhaps TRBD1 (5 bases). Germline CDR1 reads MGHRA; CDR2 reads YSYEKL. The CDR3 is 16 residues long. Trimming took 1 base from V and 3 from J, leaving 13 bases between them.

This chain joins TRBV11-2 and TRBJ2-2, with D perhaps TRBD2 (6 bases). The V end was cut by 5 bases, the J end by 8 bases, with 12 bases between. CDR3 length equals 13 residues. The germline V gene encodes CDR1 SGHAT and CDR2 FQNNGV. The CDR3, as DNA: TGTGCCAGCAGCCCGGGGGTATCTGGGGAGCTGTTTTTT. It translates to CASSPGVSGELFF.

The V and J genes are TRBV27 and TRBJ2-2; 10 bases match TRBD2. The ends lost 7 bases at V and 4 bases at J; junction bases unmatched: 6. Germline-derived CDR1 and CDR2 are MNHEY and SMNVEV (reference sequence). This CDR3 is built from 15 residues. In nucleotides, the CDR3 is TGTGCCAGCAAAGCGGGGGGGCTTAGCACCGGGGAGCTGTTTTTT. It encodes CASKAGGLSTGELFF.

Written as DNA, the CDR3 is TGTGCCAGCAGCCCCCAGCGTACCAGGGGGCTCAGAGATACGCAGTATTTT. Residues: CASSPQRTRGLRDTQYF. The chain uses TRBV7-3 and TRBJ2-3; 8 bases fit TRBD1. V lost 5 bases to trimming and J lost 5 bases; unmatched junction nucleotides: 15. The CDR3 spans 17 residues. Germline V gene data show CDR1 as SGHTA and CDR2 as FQGTGA.